This TCR beta chain was retrieved from a study of T-cell reconstitution after alpha-beta-depleted transplantation in children. The study, taken as a whole, reports: T-cell numbers and diversity, one year after transplant, stemmed largely from T cells that were newly produced. About two months after transplant, alpha-beta T cells reportedly came from several hundred expanded graft clones. The study traced high day-60 TCRbeta diversity in some patients to surviving recipient T cells and thymic progenitors.

Preparation of the TCRbeta library was carried out with unique molecular identifiers. TCRdb re-analysed the PCR reads in MiXCR, keeping a single row per CDR3 protein. The sample has fewer than 250,000 distinct CDR3 sequences, about 15% seen once; the top ten hold around 45%. This CDR3 is 15 amino acids long. The V and J ends lost 6 bases and 5 bases, in that order; junction bases with no gene match: 10. Per the germline V gene, CDR1 is SGHTA and CDR2 is FQGNSA. This clonotype was found a few times. As yet, its antigen is unknown. The TCR sequence derives from a male patient between 2 and 10 years old who had a stem cell transplant for acute lymphoblastic leukemia, so the T cells may come from the graft donor. The chain uses TRBV7-2 and TRBJ2-5, with 9 positions matching TRBD2. This specimen was PBMCs, mostly from graft donor cells, taken 360 days after TCRalphabeta/CD19-depleted stem cell transplant. Written as DNA, the CDR3 is TGTGCCAGCAGTTCCCTGCGGGGGGGCCGCGAGACCCAGTACTTC. It encodes CASSSLRGGRETQYF.